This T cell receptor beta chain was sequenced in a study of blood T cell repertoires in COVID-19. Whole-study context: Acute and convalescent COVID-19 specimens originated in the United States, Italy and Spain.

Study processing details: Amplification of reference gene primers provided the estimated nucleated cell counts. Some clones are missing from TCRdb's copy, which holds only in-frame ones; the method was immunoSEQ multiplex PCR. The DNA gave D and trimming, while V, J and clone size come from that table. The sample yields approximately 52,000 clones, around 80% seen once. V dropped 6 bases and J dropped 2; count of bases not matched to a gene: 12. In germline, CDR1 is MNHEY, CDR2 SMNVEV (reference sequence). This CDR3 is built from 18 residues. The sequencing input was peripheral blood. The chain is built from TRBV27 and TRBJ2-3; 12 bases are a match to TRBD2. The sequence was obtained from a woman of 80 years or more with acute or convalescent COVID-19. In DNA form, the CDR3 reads TGTGCCAGCAGCCCAAGGAGGACTAGCGGGACCATCACAGATACGCAGTATTTT. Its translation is CASSPRRTSGTITDTQYF.